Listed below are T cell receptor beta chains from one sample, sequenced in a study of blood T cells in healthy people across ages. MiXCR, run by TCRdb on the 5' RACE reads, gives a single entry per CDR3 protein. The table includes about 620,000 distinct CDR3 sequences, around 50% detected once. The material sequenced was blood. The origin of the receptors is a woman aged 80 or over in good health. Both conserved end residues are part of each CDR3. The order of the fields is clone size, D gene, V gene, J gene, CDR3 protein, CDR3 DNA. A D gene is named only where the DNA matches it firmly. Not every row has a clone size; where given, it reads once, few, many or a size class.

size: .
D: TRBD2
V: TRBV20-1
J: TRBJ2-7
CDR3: CSARSYGTRGDEQYF
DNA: TGCAGTGCTAGATCCTATGGGACTAGGGGCGACGAGCAGTACTTC

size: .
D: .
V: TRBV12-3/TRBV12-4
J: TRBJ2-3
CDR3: CASRFLPDTQYF
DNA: TGTGCCAGCAGATTCTTACCAGATACGCAGTATTTT

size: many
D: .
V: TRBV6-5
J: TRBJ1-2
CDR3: CASNELGGGSYGYTF
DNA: TGTGCCAGCAATGAACTTGGGGGCGGAAGCTATGGCTACACCTTC

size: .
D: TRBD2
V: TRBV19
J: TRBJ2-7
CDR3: CASSASAGGSTYEQYF
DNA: TGTGCCAGTAGTGCCTCAGCGGGAGGGAGTACGTACGAGCAGTACTTC

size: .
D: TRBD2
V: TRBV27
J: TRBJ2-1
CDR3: CASSLGDWGLAGGYNEQFF
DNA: TGTGCCAGCAGTTTAGGGGATTGGGGACTAGCGGGAGGGTACAATGAGCAGTTCTTC

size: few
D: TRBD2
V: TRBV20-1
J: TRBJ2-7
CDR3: CSATQREPYEQYF
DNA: TGCAGTGCTACCCAGCGGGAGCCCTACGAGCAGTACTTC

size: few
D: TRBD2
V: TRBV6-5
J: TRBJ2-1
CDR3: CASSYSAGEVYNEQFF
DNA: TGTGCCAGCAGTTACTCAGCGGGGGAGGTCTACAATGAGCAGTTCTTC

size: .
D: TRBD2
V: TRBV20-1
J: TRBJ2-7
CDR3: CSAKRGYTYEQYF
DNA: TGCAGTGCTAAGCGGGGGTACACCTACGAGCAGTACTTC

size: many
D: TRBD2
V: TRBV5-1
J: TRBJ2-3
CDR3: CASSLFTGGTNTQYF
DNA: TGCGCCAGCAGCTTGTTTACGGGGGGGACGAATACGCAGTATTTT

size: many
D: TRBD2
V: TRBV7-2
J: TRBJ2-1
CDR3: CASSQLAGAYNEQFF
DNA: TGTGCCAGCAGTCAACTAGCGGGAGCCTACAATGAGCAGTTCTTC

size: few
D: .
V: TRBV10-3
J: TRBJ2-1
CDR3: CAISPKDSYNEQFF
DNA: TGTGCCATCAGTCCTAAAGACTCCTACAATGAGCAGTTCTTC

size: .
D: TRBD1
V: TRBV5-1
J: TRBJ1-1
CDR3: CASSLGTGTGGEAFF
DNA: TGCGCCAGCAGCCTAGGGACAGGTACGGGAGGTGAAGCTTTCTTT

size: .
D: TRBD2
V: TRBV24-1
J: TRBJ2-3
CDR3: CATSDYSGGADTQYF
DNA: TGTGCCACCAGTGATTATAGCGGGGGGGCAGATACGCAGTATTTT

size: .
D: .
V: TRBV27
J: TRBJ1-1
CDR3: CASSSTGWVTEAFF
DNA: TGTGCCAGCAGTTCCACAGGGTGGGTCACTGAAGCTTTCTTT

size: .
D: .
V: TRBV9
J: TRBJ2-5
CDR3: CASSVARGSQETRYF
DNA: .

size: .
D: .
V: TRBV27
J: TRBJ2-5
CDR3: CASSPVWYF
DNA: TGTGCCAGCAGTCCCGTTTGGTACTTC

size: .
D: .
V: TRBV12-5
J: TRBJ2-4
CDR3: CASGKDGALGNIQYF
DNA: TGTGCTAGTGGTAAAGACGGAGCCCTCGGAAACATTCAGTACTTC

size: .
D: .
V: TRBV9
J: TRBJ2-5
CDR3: CASSVAIDIPQETQYF
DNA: TGTGCCAGCAGCGTAGCTATAGACATACCCCAAGAGACCCAGTACTTC

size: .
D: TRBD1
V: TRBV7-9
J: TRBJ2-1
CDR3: CASSTGTGAVLNEQFF
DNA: TGTGCCAGCAGCACAGGAACAGGGGCTGTGCTCAATGAGCAGTTCTTC

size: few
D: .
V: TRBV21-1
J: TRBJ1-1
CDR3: CASSSRGLRTEAFF
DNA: TGTGCCAGCAGCAGCCGGGGCCTGCGGACTGAAGCTTTCTTT

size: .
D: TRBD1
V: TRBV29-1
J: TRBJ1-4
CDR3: CSAGTGAGEKLFF
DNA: TGCAGCGCCGGGACAGGGGCAGGGGAAAAACTGTTTTTT

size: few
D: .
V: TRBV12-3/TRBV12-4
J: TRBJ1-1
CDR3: CASRIRGGRLNTEAFF
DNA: TGTGCCAGCAGGATACGGGGGGGGCGACTAAACACTGAAGCTTTCTTT

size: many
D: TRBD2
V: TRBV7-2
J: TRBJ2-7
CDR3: CASSTNTRLAGGHEQYF
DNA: TGTGCCAGCAGCACCAACACTCGACTAGCGGGAGGCCACGAGCAGTACTTC

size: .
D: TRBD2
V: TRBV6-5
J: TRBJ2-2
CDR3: CASSYYRLASVELFF
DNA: TGTGCCAGCAGTTACTACCGACTAGCCTCGGTGGAGCTGTTTTTT

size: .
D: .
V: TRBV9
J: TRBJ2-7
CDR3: CASSPHLRADEQYF
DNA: TGTGCCAGCAGCCCCCACCTGAGGGCGGACGAGCAGTACTTC

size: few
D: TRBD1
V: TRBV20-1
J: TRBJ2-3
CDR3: CSVRDRGLTDTQYF
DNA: TGCAGTGTTAGAGACAGGGGGCTAACAGATACGCAGTATTTT